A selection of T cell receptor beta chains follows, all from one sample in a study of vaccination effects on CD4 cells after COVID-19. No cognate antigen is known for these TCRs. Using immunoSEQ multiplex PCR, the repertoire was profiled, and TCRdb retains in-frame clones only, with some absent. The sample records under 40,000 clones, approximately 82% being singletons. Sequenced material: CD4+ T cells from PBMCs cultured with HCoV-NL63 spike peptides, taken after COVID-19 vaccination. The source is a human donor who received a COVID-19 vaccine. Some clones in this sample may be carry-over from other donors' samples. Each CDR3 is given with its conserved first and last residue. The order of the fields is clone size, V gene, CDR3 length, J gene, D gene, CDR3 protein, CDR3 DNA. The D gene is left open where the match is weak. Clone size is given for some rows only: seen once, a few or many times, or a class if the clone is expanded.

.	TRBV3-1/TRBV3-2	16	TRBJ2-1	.	CASSQHGGLGHNEQFF	TGTGCCAGCAGCCAACATGGGGGCCTCGGACACAATGAGCAGTTCTTC
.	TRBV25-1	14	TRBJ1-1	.	CASSEPSGNTEAFF	TGTGCCAGCAGTGAACCGAGCGGGAACACTGAAGCTTTCTTT
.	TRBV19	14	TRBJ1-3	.	CASSRGDSGNTIYF	TGTGCCAGTAGTAGAGGGGATTCTGGAAACACCATATATTTT
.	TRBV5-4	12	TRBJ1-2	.	CASGRVLGGYTF	TGTGCCAGCGGACGGGTCCTCGGGGGCTACACCTTC
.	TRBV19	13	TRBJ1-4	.	CASQGQKWEKLFF	TGTGCCAGTCAAGGACAGAAGTGGGAAAAACTGTTTTTT
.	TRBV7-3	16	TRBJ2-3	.	CASSSTGTALQDTQYF	TGTGCCAGCAGCTCTACCGGGACGGCCCTGCAAGATACGCAGTATTTT
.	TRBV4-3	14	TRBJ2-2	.	CASSLRRNTGELFF	TGCGCCAGCAGCCTCCGGCGCAACACCGGGGAGCTGTTTTTT
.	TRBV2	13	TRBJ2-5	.	CASSRDWRETQYF	TGTGCCAGCAGTCGGGACTGGAGAGAGACCCAGTACTTC
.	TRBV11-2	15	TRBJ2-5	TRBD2	CASSLGTSVLETQYF	TGTGCCAGCAGCTTAGGGACTAGCGTCTTGGAGACCCAGTACTTC
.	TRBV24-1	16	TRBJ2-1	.	CATSDLTGLGYNEQFF	TGTGCCACCAGTGATCTGACAGGCCTTGGCTACAATGAGCAGTTCTTC
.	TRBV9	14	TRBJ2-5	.	CASSKGTPKETQYF	TGTGCCAGCAGCAAAGGGACTCCTAAAGAGACCCAGTACTTC
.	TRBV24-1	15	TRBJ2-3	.	CATSDSGIGTDTQYF	TGTGCCACCAGTGACTCAGGGATAGGCACAGATACGCAGTATTTT
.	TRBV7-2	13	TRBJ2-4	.	CASSLRQAQFQYF	TGTGCCAGCAGCTTAAGGCAAGCTCAATTTCAGTACTTC
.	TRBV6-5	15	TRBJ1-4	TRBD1	CASSSNRGFSEKLFF	TGTGCCAGCAGTTCGAACAGGGGATTCAGTGAAAAACTGTTTTTT
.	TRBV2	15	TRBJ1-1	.	CASSVAPPMNTEAFF	TGTGCCAGCAGTGTTGCGCCACCCATGAACACTGAAGCTTTCTTT
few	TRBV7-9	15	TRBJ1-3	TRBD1	CASSLAGDRVNTIYF	TGTGCCAGCAGCTTAGCTGGAGACAGGGTGAACACCATATATTTT
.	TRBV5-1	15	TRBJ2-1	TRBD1	CASSLEVTGANEQFF	TGCGCCAGCAGCTTGGAGGTGACAGGGGCCAATGAGCAGTTCTTC
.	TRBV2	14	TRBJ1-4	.	CAGREGNTNEKLFF	TGTGCCGGACGGGAGGGAAATACTAATGAAAAACTGTTTTTT
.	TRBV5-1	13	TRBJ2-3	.	CASRPTGSDTQYF	TGCGCCAGCAGACCCACAGGGTCAGATACGCAGTATTTT
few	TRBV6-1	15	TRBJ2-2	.	CASTLGTTGTGELFF	TGTGCCAGCACTCTCGGAACGACTGGTACCGGGGAGCTGTTTTTT
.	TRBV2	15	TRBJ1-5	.	CARPAGANSNQPQHF	TGTGCCAGACCGGCAGGGGCGAATAGCAATCAGCCCCAGCATTTT
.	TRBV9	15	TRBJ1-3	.	CASSPNPGTGNTIYF	TGTGCCAGCAGCCCGAACCCCGGGACTGGAAACACCATATATTTT